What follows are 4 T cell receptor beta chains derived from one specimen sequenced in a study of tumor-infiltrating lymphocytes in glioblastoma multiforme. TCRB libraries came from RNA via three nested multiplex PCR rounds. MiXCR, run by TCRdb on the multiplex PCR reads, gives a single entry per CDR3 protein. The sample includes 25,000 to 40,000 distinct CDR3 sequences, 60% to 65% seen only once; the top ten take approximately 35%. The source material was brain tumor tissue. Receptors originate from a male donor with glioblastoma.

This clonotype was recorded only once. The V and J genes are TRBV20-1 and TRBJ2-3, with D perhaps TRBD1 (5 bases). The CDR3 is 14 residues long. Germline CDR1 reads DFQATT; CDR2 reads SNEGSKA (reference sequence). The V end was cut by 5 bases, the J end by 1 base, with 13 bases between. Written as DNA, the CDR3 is TGCAGTGCTGCGCAAGTAGGGGGCACAGATACGCAGTATTTT. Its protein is CSAAQVGGTDTQYF.

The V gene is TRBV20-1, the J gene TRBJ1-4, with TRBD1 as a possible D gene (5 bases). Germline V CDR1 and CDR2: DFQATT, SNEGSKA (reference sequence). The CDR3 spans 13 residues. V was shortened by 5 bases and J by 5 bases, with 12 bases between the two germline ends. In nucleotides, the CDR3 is TGCAGTGCTGAAGTCAGGGTCAATGAAAAACTGTTTTTT. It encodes CSAEVRVNEKLFF.

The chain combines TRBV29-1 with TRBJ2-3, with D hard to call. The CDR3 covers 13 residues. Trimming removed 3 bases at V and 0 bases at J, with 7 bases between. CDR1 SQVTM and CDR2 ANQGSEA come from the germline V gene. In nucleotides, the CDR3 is TGCAGCGTTGATGCAGTTAGCACAGATACGCAGTATTTT. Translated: CSVDAVSTDTQYF.

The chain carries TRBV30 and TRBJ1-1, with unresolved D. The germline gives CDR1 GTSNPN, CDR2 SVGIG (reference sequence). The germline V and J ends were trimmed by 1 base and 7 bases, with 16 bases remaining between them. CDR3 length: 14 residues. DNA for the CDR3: TGTGCCTGGAGTGAACTTCTAGAAGTCAGTGAAGCTTTCTTT. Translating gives CAWSELLEVSEAFF.